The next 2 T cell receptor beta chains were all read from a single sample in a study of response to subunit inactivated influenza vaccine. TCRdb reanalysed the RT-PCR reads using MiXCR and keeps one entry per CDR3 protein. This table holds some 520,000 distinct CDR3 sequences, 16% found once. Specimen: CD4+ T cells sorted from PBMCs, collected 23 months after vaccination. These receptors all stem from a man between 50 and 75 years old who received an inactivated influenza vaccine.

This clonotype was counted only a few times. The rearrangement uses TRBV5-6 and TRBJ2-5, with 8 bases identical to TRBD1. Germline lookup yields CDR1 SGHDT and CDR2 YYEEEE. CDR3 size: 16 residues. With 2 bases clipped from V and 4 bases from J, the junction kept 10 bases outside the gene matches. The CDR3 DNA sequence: TGTGCCAGCAGCTTCTATGACAGGGGCCTAGGAGAGACCCAGTACTTC. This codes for CASSFYDRGLGETQYF.

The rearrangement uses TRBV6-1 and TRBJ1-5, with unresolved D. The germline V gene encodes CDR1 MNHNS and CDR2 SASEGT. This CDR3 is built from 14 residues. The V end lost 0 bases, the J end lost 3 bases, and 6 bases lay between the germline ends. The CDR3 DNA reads TGTGCCAGCAGTGAAGCAGTTCTCAATCAGCCCCAGCATTTT. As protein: CASSEAVLNQPQHF.